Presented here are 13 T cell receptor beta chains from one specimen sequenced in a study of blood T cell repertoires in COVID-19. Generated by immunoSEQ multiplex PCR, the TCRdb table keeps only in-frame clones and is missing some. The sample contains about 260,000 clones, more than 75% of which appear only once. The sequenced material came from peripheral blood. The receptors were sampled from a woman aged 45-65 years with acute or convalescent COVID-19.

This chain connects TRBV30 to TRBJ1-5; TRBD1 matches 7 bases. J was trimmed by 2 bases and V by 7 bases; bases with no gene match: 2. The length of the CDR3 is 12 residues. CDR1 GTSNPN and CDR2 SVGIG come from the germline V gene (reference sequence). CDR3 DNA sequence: TGTGCCTCACAGGGGCGCAATCAGCCCCAGCATTTT. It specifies CASQGRNQPQHF.

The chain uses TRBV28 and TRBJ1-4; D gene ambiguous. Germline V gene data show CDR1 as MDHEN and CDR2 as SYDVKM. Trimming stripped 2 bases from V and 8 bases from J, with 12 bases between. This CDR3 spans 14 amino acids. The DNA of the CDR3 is TGTGCCAGCAGTTTAAGGTGGGGAGGGGAAAAACTGTTTTTT. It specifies CASSLRWGGEKLFF.

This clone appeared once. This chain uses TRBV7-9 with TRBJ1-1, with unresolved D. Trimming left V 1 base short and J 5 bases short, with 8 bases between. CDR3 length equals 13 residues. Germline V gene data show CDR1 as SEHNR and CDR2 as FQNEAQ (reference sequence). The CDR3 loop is CASSLGFGTEAFF. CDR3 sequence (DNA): TGTGCCAGCAGCTTAGGGTTCGGGACTGAAGCTTTCTTT.

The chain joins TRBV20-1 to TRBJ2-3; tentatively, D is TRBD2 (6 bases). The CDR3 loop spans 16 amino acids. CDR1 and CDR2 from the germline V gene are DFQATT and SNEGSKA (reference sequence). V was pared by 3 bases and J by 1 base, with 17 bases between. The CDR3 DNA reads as TGCAGTGCTAGTTCACTAGCAGGGCGGGGCACAGATACGCAGTATTTT. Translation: CSASSLAGRGTDTQYF.

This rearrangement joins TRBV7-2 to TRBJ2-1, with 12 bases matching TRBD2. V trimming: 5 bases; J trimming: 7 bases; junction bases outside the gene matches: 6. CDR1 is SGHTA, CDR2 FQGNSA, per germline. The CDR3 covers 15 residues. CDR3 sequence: CASSKLAGGLNEQFF. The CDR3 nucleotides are TGTGCCAGCAGCAAGCTAGCGGGAGGGCTGAATGAGCAGTTCTTC.

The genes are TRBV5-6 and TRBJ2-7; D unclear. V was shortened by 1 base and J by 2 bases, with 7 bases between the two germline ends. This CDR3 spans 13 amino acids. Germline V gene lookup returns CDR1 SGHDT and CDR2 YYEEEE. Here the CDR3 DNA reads TGTGCCAGCAGCTTGTTAGAGACCTACGAGCAGTACTTC. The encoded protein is CASSLLETYEQYF.

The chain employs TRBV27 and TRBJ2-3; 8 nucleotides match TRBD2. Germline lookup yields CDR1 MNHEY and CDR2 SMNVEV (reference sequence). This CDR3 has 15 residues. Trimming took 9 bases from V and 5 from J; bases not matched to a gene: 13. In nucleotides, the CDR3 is TGTGCCAGTCGGGAGCGGGAGCCTCGGGGAGATACGCAGTATTTT. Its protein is CASREREPRGDTQYF.

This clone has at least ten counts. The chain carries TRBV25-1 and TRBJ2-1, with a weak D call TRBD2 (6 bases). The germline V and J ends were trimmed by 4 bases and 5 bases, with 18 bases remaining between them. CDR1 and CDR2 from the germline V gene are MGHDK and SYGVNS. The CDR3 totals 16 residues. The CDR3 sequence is CASSAHRLVGDNEQFF. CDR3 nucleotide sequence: TGTGCCAGCAGTGCCCACCGACTAGTGGGGGACAATGAGCAGTTCTTC.

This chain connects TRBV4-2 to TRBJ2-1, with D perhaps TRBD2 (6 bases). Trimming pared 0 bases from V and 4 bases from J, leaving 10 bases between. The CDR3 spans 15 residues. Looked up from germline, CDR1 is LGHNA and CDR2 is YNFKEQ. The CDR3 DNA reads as TGTGCCAGCAGCCAAGACCGGACTATGTACAATGAGCAGTTCTTC. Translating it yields CASSQDRTMYNEQFF.

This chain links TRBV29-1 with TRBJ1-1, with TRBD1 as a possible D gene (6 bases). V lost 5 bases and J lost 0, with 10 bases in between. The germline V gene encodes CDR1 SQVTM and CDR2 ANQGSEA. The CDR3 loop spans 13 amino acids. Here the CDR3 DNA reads TGCAGCGTTAGGGACACCTTGAACACTGAAGCTTTCTTT. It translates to CSVRDTLNTEAFF.

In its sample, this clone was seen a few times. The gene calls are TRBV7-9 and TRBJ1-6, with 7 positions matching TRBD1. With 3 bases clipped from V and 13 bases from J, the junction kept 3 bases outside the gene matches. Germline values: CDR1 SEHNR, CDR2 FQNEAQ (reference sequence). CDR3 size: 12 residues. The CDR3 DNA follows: TGTGCCAGCAGCTTCGGACAGGCGCCCCTCCACTTT. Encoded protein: CASSFGQAPLHF.

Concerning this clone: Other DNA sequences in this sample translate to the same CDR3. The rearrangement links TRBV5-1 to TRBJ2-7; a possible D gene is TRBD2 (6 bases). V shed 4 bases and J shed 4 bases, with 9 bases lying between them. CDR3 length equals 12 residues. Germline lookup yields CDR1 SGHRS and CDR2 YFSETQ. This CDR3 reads CASSGGSYEQYF. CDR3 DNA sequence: TGCGCCAGCAGCGGGGGGTCGTACGAGCAGTACTTC.

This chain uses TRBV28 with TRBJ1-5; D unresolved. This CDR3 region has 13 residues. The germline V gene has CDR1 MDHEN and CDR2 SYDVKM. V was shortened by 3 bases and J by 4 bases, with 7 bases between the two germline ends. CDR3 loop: CASSFTSNQPQHF. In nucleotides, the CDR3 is TGTGCCAGCAGTTTTACTTCAAATCAGCCCCAGCATTTT.